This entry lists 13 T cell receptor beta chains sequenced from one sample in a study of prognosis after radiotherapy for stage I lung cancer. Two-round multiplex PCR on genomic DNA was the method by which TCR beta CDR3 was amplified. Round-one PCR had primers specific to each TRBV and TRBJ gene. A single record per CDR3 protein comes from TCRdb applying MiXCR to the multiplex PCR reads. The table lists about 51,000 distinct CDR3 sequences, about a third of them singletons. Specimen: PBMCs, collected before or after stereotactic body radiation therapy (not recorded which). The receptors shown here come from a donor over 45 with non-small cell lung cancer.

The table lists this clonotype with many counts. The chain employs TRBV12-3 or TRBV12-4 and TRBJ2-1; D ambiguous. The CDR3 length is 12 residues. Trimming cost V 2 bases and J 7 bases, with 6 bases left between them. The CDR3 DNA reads TGTGCCAGCAGTTTAAGAGGTAATGAGCAGTTCTTC. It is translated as CASSLRGNEQFF.

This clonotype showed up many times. CDR3 amino acids: CASSRLAGGRGETQYF. CDR3 sequence (DNA): TGTGCCAGCTCACGACTAGCGGGAGGGCGTGGAGAGACCCAGTACTTC. This sequence joins TRBV18 and TRBJ2-5; 14 nucleotides align to TRBD2. V was clipped by 4 bases and J by 4 bases; unmatched bases: 5. In germline, CDR1 is KGHSH, CDR2 LQKENI. The CDR3 is 16 amino acids.

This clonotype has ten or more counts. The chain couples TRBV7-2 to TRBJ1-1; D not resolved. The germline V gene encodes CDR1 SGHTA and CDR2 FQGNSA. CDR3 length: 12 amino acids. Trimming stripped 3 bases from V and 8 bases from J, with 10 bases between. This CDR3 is CASSFTRVEAFF. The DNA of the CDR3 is TGTGCCAGCAGCTTCACACGGGTGGAAGCTTTCTTT.

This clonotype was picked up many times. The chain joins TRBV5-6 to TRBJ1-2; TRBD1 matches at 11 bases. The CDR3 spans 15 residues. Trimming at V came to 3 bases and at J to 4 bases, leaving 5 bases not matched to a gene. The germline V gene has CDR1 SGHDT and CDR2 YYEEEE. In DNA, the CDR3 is TGTGCCAGCAGCTCGGGACAGGGGGGCTCCTATGGCTACACCTTC. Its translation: CASSSGQGGSYGYTF.

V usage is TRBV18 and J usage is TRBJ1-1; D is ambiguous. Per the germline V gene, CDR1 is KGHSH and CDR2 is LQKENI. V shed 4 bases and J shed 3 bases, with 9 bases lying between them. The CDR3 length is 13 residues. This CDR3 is CASSHDGDTEAFF. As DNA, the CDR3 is TGTGCCAGCTCACACGACGGGGACACTGAAGCTTTCTTT.

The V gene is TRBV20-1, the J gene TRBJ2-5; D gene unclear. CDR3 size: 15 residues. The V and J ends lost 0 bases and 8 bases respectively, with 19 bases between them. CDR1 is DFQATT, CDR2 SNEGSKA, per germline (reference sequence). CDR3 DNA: TGCAGTGCTAGAGAGGAAGGGAACAAGTTGGATACCCAGTACTTC. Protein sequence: CSAREEGNKLDTQYF.

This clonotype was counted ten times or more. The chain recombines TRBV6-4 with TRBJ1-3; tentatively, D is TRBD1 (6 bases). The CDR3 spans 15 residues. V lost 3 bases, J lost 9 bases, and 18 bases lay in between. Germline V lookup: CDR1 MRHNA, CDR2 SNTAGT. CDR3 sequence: CASSEFGQGRGTIYF. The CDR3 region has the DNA TGTGCCAGCAGTGAATTTGGGCAGGGGAGGGGCACCATATATTTT.

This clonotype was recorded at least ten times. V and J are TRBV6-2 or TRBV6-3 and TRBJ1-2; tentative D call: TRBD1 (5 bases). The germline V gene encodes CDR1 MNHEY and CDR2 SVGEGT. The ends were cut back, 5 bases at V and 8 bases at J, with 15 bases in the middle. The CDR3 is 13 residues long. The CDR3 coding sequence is TGTGCCAGCAGTCCCAGGGTGGCTGAAGGCTACACCTTC. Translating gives CASSPRVAEGYTF.

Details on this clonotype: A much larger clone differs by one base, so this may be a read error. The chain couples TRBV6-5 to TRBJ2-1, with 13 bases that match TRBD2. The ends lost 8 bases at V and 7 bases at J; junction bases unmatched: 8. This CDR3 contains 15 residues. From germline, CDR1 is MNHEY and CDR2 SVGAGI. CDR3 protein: CASGSPGLAGNEQFF. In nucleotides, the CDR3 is TGTGCCAGCGGTTCGCCGGGACTAGCGGGAAATGAGCAGTTCTTC.

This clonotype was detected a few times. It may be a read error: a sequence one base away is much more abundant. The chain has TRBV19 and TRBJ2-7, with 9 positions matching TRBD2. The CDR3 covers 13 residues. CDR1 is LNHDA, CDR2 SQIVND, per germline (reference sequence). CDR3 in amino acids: CASRASGTREHYF. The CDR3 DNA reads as TGTGCCAGTAGGGCTAGCGGGACTCGTGAGCATTACTTC. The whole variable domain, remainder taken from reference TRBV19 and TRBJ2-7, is DGGITQSPKYLFRKEGQNVTLSCEQNLNHDAMYWYRQDPGQGLRLIYYSQIVNDFQKGDIAEGYSVSREKKESFPLTVTSAQKNPTAFYLCASRASGTREHYFGPGTRLTVT.

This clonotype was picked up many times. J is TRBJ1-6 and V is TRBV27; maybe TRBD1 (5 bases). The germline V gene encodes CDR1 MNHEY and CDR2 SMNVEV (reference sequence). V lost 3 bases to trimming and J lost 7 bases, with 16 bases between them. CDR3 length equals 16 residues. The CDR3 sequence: CASSFSGTSENSPLHF. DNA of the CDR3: TGTGCCAGCAGTTTTTCGGGGACCTCTGAGAATTCACCCCTCCACTTT.

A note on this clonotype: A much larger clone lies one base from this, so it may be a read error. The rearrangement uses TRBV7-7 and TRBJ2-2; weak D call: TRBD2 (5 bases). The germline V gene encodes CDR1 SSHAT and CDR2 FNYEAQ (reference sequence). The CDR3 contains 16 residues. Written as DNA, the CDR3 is TGTGCTAGCAGTCCCTCACCGGGATATAACACCGGGGAGCTGCTTTTT. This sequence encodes CASSPSPGYNTGELLF. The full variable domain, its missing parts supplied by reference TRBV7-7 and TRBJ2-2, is GAGVSQSPRYKVTKRGQDVTLRCDPISSHATLYWYQQALGQGPEFLTYFNYEAQPDKSGLPSDRFSAERPEGSISTLTIQRTEQRDSAMYRCASSPSPGYNTGELLFGEGSRLTVL.

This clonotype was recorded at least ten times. CDR3 amino acids: CASRDRLRSAGNTIYF. The CDR3, as DNA: TGTGCCAGTAGGGACAGGTTGAGGTCTGCTGGAAACACCATATATTTT. The rearrangement joins TRBV19 to TRBJ1-3, with TRBD1 matching over 7 bases. V trimming: 6 bases; J trimming: 2 bases; junction bases outside the gene matches: 10. Germline V gene data show CDR1 as LNHDA and CDR2 as SQIVND (reference sequence). This CDR3 spans 16 amino acids.